This TCR beta chain was captured in a study of blood T cells in healthy people across ages. Next came a second PCR, run for about 6 to 12 cycles, which used a sample-barcoded 5' primer along with a J-beta primer mix. TCRdb redid the calling of the 5' RACE reads with MiXCR, one entry per CDR3 protein. The sample consists of fewer than 950,000 distinct CDR3 sequences, about 53% of them appearing once. Every donor provided 7.5 to 10 milliliters of peripheral blood. There were at least 6 micrograms of total RNA extracted from every sample. The CDR3 covers 15 residues. From germline, CDR1 is DFQATT and CDR2 SNEGSKA (reference sequence). Study observations and caveats: Estimated diversity that came from one million T cells was considered an underestimate.

Points on this clonotype: Its matching antigen is unknown.

The TCR originated in an elderly man in good health. The sequencing input was blood. The V gene is TRBV20-1, the J gene TRBJ2-5; unclear D gene. The J call may be mistaken, given a closer DNA end match to TRBJ2-7. This CDR3 is CSAPKVGQLSYEQYF. CDR3 bases: TGCAGTGCCCCAAAGGTCGGTCAGCTCTCCTACGAGCAGTACTTC.